This T cell receptor (beta chain) was identified during a study of T cells in Graves' hyperthyroidism and ophthalmopathy. This clonotype was seen at least ten times. Exclusions: uncontrolled infection, other autoimmune disease, pregnancy, lactation. The CDR3 regions of TCR beta were amplified from RNA transcripts. TCR CDR3 regions were first amplified by RT-PCR with HTBI primers. Each CDR3 protein is one row after TCRdb ran MiXCR on the multiplex PCR reads. The sample shows around 290,000 distinct CDR3 sequences, roughly an eighth of them seen only once. The CDR3 is made up of 14 amino acids. The ends were cut back, 4 bases at V and 0 bases at J, with 7 bases in the middle. Germline CDR1 MNHNS, CDR2 SASEGT.

The sequence was obtained from a woman between 40 and 55 years old with Graves' hyperthyroidism. The sequenced material came from blood. The chain employs TRBV6-1 and TRBJ2-4; D could derive from TRBD1 or TRBD2 (5 bases each). The CDR3 spells CASSVGTAKNIQYF. The CDR3 DNA follows: TGTGCCAGCAGTGTCGGGACAGCCAAAAACATTCAGTACTTC.